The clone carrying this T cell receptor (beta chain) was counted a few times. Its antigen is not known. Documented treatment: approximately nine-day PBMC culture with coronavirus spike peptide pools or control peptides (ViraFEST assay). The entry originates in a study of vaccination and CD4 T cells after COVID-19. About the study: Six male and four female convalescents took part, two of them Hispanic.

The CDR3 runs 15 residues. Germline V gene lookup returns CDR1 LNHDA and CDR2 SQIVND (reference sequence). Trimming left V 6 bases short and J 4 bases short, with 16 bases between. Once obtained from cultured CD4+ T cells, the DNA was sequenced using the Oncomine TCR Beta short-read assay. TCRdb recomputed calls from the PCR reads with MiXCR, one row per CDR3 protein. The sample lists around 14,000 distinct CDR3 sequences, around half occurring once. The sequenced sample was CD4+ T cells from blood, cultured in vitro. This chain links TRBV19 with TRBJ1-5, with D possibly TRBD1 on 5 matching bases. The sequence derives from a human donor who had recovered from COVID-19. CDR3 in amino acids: CASRPDSYRNQPQHF. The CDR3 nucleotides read TGTGCCAGTAGGCCTGACAGTTATAGGAATCAGCCCCAGCATTTT.